This section outlines one TCR beta chain sequence together with its context. This entry is derived from a study of cytomegalovirus exposure and HLA in healthy donors. 60 Vbeta and 13 Jbeta primers were used in PCR. Assay used: immunoSEQ multiplex PCR; TCRdb lists only in-frame clones, some missing. The data contain 150,000 to 200,000 clones, 80% of them singletons. V lost 0 bases and J lost 3; bases outside the gene matches: 2. This CDR3 is built from 16 residues. Looked up from germline, CDR1 is LNHNV and CDR2 is YYDKDF (reference sequence). The study sampled nominally healthy donors, though unrecorded immune exposures were likely.

Sequencing was done on a sample of PBMCs. The TCR was taken from a man aged 35 to 55 in good health and CMV-seronegative. The chain uses TRBV15 and TRBJ1-3, with 10 bases lining up with TRBD1. CDR3 in amino acids: CATSRDRTGGGNTIYF. DNA for the CDR3: TGTGCCACCAGCAGAGATAGGACAGGGGGTGGAAACACCATATATTTT.